A selection of T cell receptor beta chains follows, all from one sample in a study of vaccination effects on CD4 cells after COVID-19. Their target antigens are unknown. The assay was immunoSEQ multiplex PCR, and TCRdb's table has in-frame clones only and misses some. Here the sample spans tens of thousands of clones, around 80% being singletons. The sequences come from CD4+ T cells from PBMCs cultured with HCoV-229E spike peptides, collected after COVID-19 vaccination. The source is a human donor who received a COVID-19 vaccine. Both conserved end residues are part of each CDR3. D genes are given only for firm matches. Rows may omit the clone size; those that give it use once, few, many or a size class.

size	V	D	length	J	DNA	CDR3
-	TRBV18	TRBD1	17	TRBJ1-1	TGTGCCAGCTCACCGCGGACAGGGCGTAATGCGAACACTGAAGCTTTCTTT	CASSPRTGRNANTEAFF
-	TRBV5-4	TRBD1	14	TRBJ2-5	TGTGCCAGCAGCGAATCAGGGACAGCAGAGACCCAGTACTTC	CASSESGTAETQYF
-	TRBV7-2	-	14	TRBJ2-3	TGTGCCAGCAGCTTAGACAGGGCGAGGGATACGCAGTATTTT	CASSLDRARDTQYF
-	TRBV7-2	TRBD1	15	TRBJ1-2	TGTGCCAGCAGCTCGCAGACAGGGAGGGCGGATGGCTACACCTTC	CASSSQTGRADGYTF
-	TRBV6-5	TRBD1	12	TRBJ1-2	TGTGCCAGCAGGGGACAGGGTGGTGGCTACACCTTC	CASRGQGGGYTF
-	TRBV7-3	-	13	TRBJ2-1	TGTGCCAGCAGCCCGTATCCGAAGCCATTGCAGTTCTTC	CASSPYPKPLQFF
-	TRBV18	-	14	TRBJ1-2	TGTGCCAGCTCACCAACCAGGGACAACTATGGCTACACCTTC	CASSPTRDNYGYTF
-	TRBV6-2/TRBV6-3	-	14	TRBJ1-5	TGTGCCAGCAGTGCACATAATAGCAATCAGCCCCAGCATTTT	CASSAHNSNQPQHF
-	TRBV7-2	TRBD1	16	TRBJ1-1	TGTGCCAGCAGCTCTCAGGGGGCTATAGCGAACACTGAAGCTTTCTTT	CASSSQGAIANTEAFF
-	TRBV19	TRBD1	14	TRBJ1-1	TGTGCCAGTAACAAAAGGACAGGGGTCTTTGAGCGCCTCTTT	CASNKRTGVFERLF
-	TRBV12-3/TRBV12-4	-	13	TRBJ1-2	TGTGCCAGCAGTTTAGACGGAAACTATGGCTACACCTTC	CASSLDGNYGYTF
-	TRBV24-1	-	14	TRBJ1-5	TGTGCCACCAGTGATGCGACAGCCCATCAGCCCCAGCATTTT	CATSDATAHQPQHF
once	TRBV5-1	TRBD1	15	TRBJ2-5	TGCGCCAGCAGCTTCATGACAGGGGGCCAAGAGACCCAGTACTTC	CASSFMTGGQETQYF
-	TRBV5-1	TRBD1	14	TRBJ1-2	TGCGCCAGCAGCGTGGGACAGACGAACTATGGCTACACCTTC	CASSVGQTNYGYTF
once	TRBV20-1	-	14	TRBJ2-2	TGCAGTGCTAGTCAGGGGTATCCGGGCGGGGAGCTGTTTTTT	CSASQGYPGGELFF
-	TRBV5-1	-	14	TRBJ2-1	TGCGCCAGCAGCCTGGACCACCGATACAATGAGCAGTTCTTC	CASSLDHRYNEQFF
few	TRBV7-2	TRBD1	15	TRBJ1-3	TGTGCCAGCAGCCCACAGACAGGGACTGGAAACACCATATATTTT	CASSPQTGTGNTIYF
-	TRBV9	TRBD2	17	TRBJ2-5	TGTGCCAGCAGCGTTGGCCTTCTAGCGGGGGGGGAAGAGACCCAGTACTTC	CASSVGLLAGGEETQYF
-	TRBV6-5	TRBD1	12	TRBJ1-2	TGTGCCAGCAGCTTGACAGGGATCGGCTACACCTTC	CASSLTGIGYTF
-	TRBV2	TRBD1	14	TRBJ2-2	TGTGCCAGCAGTCGGACAGGGGGAGGCGGGGAGCTGTTTTTT	CASSRTGGGGELFF
-	TRBV2	-	15	TRBJ2-5	TGTGCCAGCAGTGAAGAGGAGGGGGGGCAGGAGACCCAGTACTTC	CASSEEEGGQETQYF
-	TRBV7-3	TRBD2	16	TRBJ2-2	TGTGCCAGCAGCCCAACTAGCGGCGCGAACACCGGGGAGCTGTTTTTT	CASSPTSGANTGELFF
-	TRBV6-5	-	14	TRBJ1-4	TGTGCCAGCAGGGACGGAGCAACTAATGAAAAACTGTTTTTT	CASRDGATNEKLFF
-	TRBV5-1	-	12	TRBJ2-3	TGCGCCAGCAGCTTGGAGGAACATACGCAGTATTTT	CASSLEEHTQYF
-	TRBV28	-	16	TRBJ1-1	TGTGCCAGCAGTTTTTGGCAGGGCGGTTTTTCCACTGAAGCTTTCTTT	CASSFWQGGFSTEAFF
few	TRBV9	-	14	TRBJ1-1	TGTGCCAGCAGCGTAGGGATAGGGGAGACTGAAGCTTTCTTT	CASSVGIGETEAFF
-	TRBV4-1	-	13	TRBJ2-1	TGCGCCAGCAGCCGGGGCCCAGTCGATGAGCAGTTCTTC	CASSRGPVDEQFF
-	TRBV5-5	TRBD2	14	TRBJ2-1	TGTGCCAGCAGCCGGGACGGGAGGTACAATGAGCAGTTCTTC	CASSRDGRYNEQFF
once	TRBV6-1	-	14	TRBJ1-4	TGTGCCAGCAGTGAAGCCGGGGCCGGTGAAAAACTGTTTTTT	CASSEAGAGEKLFF
-	TRBV7-2	-	15	TRBJ1-6	TGTGCCAGCAGCTTTTACAGCTCCTATAATTCACCCCTCCACTTT	CASSFYSSYNSPLHF
-	TRBV5-1	TRBD1	15	TRBJ2-3	TGCGCCAGCAGCAGATCCGGGACAGAGAAAGATACGCAGTATTTT	CASSRSGTEKDTQYF
-	TRBV10-1	TRBD1	14	TRBJ2-5	TGCGCCAGCAAGGACAGGCAGATCCAAGAGACCCAGTACTTC	CASKDRQIQETQYF
-	TRBV13	-	15	TRBJ2-1	TGTGCCAGCAGCTCCTATAGAGCATTTTACAATGAGCAGTTCTTC	CASSSYRAFYNEQFF
-	TRBV27	-	13	TRBJ1-5	TGTGCCAGCAGAGCAGGCCCGCATCAGCCCCAGCATTTT	CASRAGPHQPQHF
-	TRBV3-1/TRBV3-2	-	13	TRBJ2-3	TGTGCCAGCAGCCTGAGGGACGGGGGAACGCAGTATTTT	CASSLRDGGTQYF
-	TRBV5-1	TRBD2	18	TRBJ2-6	TGCGCCAGCAGCTTGGGGGGGGGACCGAACTCTGGGGCCAACGTCCTGACTTTC	CASSLGGGPNSGANVLTF
-	TRBV24-1	TRBD1	14	TRBJ1-2	TGTGCCACCAGTGATGCTCGGACAGGGGACGGCTACACCTTC	CATSDARTGDGYTF
-	TRBV27	TRBD2	13	TRBJ2-4	TGTGCCAGCAGTTTCGGGGGGGGAAACATTCAGTACTTC	CASSFGGGNIQYF
-	TRBV7-2	-	17	TRBJ1-3	TGTGCCAGCAGCTACCGCCAAGGGCAAATCTCTGGAAACACCATATATTTT	CASSYRQGQISGNTIYF
-	TRBV24-1	-	14	TRBJ1-2	TGTGCCACCAGTGATTTTCGCAGGGCCGGGGGCTACACCTTC	CATSDFRRAGGYTF